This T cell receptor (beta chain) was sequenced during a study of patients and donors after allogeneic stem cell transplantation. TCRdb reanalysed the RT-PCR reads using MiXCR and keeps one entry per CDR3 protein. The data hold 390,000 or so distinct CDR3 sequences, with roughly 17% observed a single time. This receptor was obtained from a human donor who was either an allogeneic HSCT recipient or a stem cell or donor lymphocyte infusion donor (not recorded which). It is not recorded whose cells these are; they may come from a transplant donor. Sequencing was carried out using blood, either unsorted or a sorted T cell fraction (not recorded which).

In nucleotides, the CDR3 is TGTGCCAGCAGGGCTAGCGGGGGGGCGGTAGATACGCAGTATTTT. Translating gives CASRASGGAVDTQYF. The chain couples TRBV12-3 or TRBV12-4 to TRBJ2-3; 12 bases fit TRBD2. The CDR3 covers 15 residues. Trimming at V came to 6 bases and at J to 5 bases, leaving 6 bases not matched to a gene.